The entry below gives a single T cell receptor (beta chain) sequence along with its context. These data belong to a study of blood T cell repertoires in COVID-19. This CDR3 region has 12 residues. V shed 7 bases and J shed 8 bases, with 15 bases lying between them. Germline V gene data show CDR1 as SQVTM and CDR2 as ANQGSEA. Only in-frame clones appear in the TCRdb table, and some are missing; sequencing was by immunoSEQ multiplex PCR. The sample records over 200,000 clones, about 85% being singletons. The sequence derives from a man younger than 45 who had recovered from COVID-19. The chain has TRBV29-1 and TRBJ2-1, with TRBD2 as a possible D gene (6 bases). The specimen sequenced was PBMCs or T cells enriched from blood (not recorded which). The CDR3 reads CSGTGQRDEQFF. DNA for the CDR3: TGCAGCGGAACCGGGCAGCGGGATGAGCAGTTCTTC.